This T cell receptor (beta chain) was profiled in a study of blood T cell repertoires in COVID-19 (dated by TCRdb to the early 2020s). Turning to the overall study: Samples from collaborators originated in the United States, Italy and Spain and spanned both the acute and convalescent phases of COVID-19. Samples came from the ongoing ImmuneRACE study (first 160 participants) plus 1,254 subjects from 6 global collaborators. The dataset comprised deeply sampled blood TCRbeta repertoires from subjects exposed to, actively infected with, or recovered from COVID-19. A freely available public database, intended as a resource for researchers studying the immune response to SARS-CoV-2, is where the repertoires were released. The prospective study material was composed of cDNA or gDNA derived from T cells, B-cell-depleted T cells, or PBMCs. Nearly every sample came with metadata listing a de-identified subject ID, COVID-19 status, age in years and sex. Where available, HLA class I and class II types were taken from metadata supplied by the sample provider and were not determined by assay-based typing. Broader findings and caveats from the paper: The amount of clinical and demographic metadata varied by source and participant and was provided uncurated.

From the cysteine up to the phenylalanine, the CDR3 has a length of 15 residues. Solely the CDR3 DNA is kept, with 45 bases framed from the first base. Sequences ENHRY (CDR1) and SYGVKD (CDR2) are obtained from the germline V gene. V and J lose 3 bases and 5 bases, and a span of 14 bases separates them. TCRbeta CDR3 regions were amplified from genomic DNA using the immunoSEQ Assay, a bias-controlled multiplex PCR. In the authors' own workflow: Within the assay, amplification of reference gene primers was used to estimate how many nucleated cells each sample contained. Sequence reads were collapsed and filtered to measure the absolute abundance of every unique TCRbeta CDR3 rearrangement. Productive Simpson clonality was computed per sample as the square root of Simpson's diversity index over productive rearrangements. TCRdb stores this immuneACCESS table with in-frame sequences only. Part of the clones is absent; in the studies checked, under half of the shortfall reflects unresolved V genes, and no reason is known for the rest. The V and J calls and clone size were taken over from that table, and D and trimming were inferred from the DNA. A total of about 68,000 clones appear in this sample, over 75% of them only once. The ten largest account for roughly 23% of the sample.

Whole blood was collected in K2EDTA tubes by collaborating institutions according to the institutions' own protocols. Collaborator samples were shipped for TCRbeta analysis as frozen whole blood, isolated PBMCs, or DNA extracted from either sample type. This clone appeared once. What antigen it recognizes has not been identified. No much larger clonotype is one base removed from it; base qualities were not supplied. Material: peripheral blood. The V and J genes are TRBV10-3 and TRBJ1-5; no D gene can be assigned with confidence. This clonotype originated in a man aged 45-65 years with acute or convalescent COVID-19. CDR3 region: CAISDGTPIDQPQHF. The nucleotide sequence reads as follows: TGTGCCATCAGTGATGGCACCCCGATTGATCAGCCCCAGCATTTT.